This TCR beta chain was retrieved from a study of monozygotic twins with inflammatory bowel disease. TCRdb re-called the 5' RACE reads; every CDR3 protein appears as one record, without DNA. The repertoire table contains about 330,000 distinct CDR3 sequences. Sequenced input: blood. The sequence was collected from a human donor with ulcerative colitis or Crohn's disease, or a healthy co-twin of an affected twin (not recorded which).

Here the CDR3 reads CASSQGTDTANTDTQYF. The V and J genes are TRBV4-1 and TRBJ2-3; absent DNA, TCRdb's TRBD1 call cannot be checked. There are 17 residues in the CDR3. Germline CDR1 reads MGHRA; CDR2 reads YSYEKL.